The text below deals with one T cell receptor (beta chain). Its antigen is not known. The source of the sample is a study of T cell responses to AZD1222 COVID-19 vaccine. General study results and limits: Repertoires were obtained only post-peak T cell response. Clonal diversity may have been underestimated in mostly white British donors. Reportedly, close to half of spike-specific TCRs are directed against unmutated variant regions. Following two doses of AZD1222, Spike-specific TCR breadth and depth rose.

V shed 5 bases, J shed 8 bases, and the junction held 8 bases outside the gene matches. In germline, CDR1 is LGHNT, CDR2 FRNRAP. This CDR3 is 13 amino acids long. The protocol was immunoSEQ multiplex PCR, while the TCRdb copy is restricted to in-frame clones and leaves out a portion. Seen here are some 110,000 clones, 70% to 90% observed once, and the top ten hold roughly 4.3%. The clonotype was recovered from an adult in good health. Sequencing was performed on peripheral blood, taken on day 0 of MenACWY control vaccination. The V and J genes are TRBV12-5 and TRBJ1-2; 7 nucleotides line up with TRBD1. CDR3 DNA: TGTGCTAGTGGTGCATCACAGGGGCAGGGCTACACCTTC. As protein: CASGASQGQGYTF.